Sequencing of this TCR beta chain was carried out in a study of T cell repertoires in cytomegalovirus infection. This clonotype was counted many times. This CDR3 has 12 residues. CDR1 is SGHTA, CDR2 FQGNSA, per germline. The V and J ends lost 11 bases and 8 bases respectively, with 18 bases between them. TCRdb re-called the reads through MiXCR, storing one row per CDR3 protein. Of 200,000 or so distinct CDR3 sequences detected, roughly a fifth appear once; the ten largest clones hold approximately 3%. The V and J genes are TRBV7-2 and TRBJ1-2; D is perhaps TRBD1 (6 bases). Material for sequencing was PBMCs. The receptor comes from a human donor in good health (CMV status not recorded). Some clones in this sample may be carry-over from other donors' samples. CDR3 DNA: TGTGCCTCCGGATCAGGGGCGGGCGGCTACACCTTC. This gives the protein CASGSGAGGYTF.